Listed below are T cell receptor beta chains from one sample, sequenced in a study of blood T cell dynamics during melanoma immunotherapy. Profiling relied on immunoSEQ multiplex PCR, and the TCRdb table lists in-frame clones only, not all of them. Of more than 8,000 clones listed, around 84% are singletons. The sample consisted of blood, taken from a patient treated with checkpoint blockade. The receptors shown here come from a human donor with melanoma. The CDR3 runs from the conserved cysteine through the conserved F or W. D genes are given only for firm matches. Size is stated for part of the rows, as once, few or many counts, or as a class when the clone is expanded.

NA	TRBV6-4	NA	TRBJ1-1	CASSDSNRNTEAFF	TGTGCCAGCAGTGACTCTAACCGGAACACTGAAGCTTTCTTT
TRBD2	TRBV7-6	NA	TRBJ2-3	CASSLFGTSGSGADTQYF	TGTGCCAGCAGCCTCTTTGGGACTAGCGGGAGTGGAGCAGATACGCAGTATTTT
TRBD1	TRBV7-8	NA	TRBJ1-1	CASSPNRGVPEAFF	TGTGCCAGCAGCCCCAACAGGGGAGTACCTGAAGCTTTCTTT
TRBD1	TRBV4-2	few	TRBJ1-1	CASSQAGQGWTEAFF	TGTGCCAGCAGCCAGGCCGGACAGGGGTGGACTGAAGCTTTCTTT
NA	TRBV10-3	few	TRBJ1-1	CAIRERTPNTEAFF	TGTGCCATCAGGGAACGGACCCCGAACACTGAAGCTTTCTTT
TRBD2	TRBV11-1	few	TRBJ2-2	CASSSAPGLVVPGELFF	TGTGCCAGCAGCTCAGCACCGGGACTAGTAGTACCCGGGGAGCTGTTTTTT
NA	TRBV7-9	few	TRBJ2-7	CASSKTSSYEQYF	TGTGCCAGCAGCAAGACAAGCTCCTACGAGCAGTACTTC
NA	TRBV5-1	few	TRBJ1-1	CASSEGTGAGHMNTEAFF	TGCGCCAGCAGCGAAGGAACGGGAGCGGGACATATGAACACTGAAGCTTTCTTT
TRBD1	TRBV4-1	NA	TRBJ2-7	CASSHGTGNLYEQYF	TGCGCCAGCAGCCATGGGACAGGGAATTTATACGAGCAGTACTTC
NA	TRBV28	NA	TRBJ2-5	CASSFRQETQYF	TGTGCCAGCAGTTTCCGGCAAGAGACCCAGTACTTC
NA	TRBV5-1	once	TRBJ2-1	CASKVTPSYNEQFF	TGCGCCAGCAAAGTTACCCCCTCCTACAATGAGCAGTTCTTC
NA	TRBV14	NA	TRBJ2-3	CASSQDPGIRTDTQYF	TGTGCCAGCAGCCAAGACCCCGGGATTCGAACGGATACGCAGTATTTT
NA	TRBV9	NA	TRBJ1-2	CASQNPYGYTF	TGTGCCAGCCAGAATCCCTATGGCTACACCTTC
NA	TRBV29-1	few	TRBJ1-2	CSVEGKDYGYTF	TGCAGCGTTGAGGGAAAGGACTATGGCTACACCTTC
NA	TRBV6-1	NA	TRBJ2-7	CASSEVLGGHVFEQYF	TGTGCCAGCAGTGAAGTGTTAGGAGGCCACGTCTTCGAGCAGTACTTC
NA	TRBV7-8	NA	TRBJ1-5	CASSLDRGGNQPQHF	TGTGCCAGCAGCCTAGACCGTGGGGGCAATCAGCCCCAGCATTTT
NA	TRBV6-5	NA	TRBJ1-1	CASSYRVRRGDTEAFF	TGTGCCAGCAGTTACCGCGTCCGGAGGGGCGATACTGAAGCTTTCTTT
TRBD2	TRBV6-1	few	TRBJ2-2	CATGTSGGAGELFF	TGTGCCACTGGGACTAGCGGGGGGGCCGGGGAGCTGTTTTTT
TRBD1	TRBV28	NA	TRBJ2-7	CASSSSDRVSEQYF	TGTGCCAGCAGTTCCTCGGACAGGGTCAGCGAGCAGTACTTC
NA	TRBV7-2	once	TRBJ1-2	CASSPGRYYGYTF	TGTGCCAGCAGCCCTGGACGGTACTATGGCTACACCTTC
TRBD1	TRBV28	few	TRBJ1-2	CASSGLGQKSGYTF	TGTGCCAGCAGTGGCCTGGGACAGAAGTCTGGCTACACCTTC
TRBD1	TRBV5-6	NA	TRBJ1-3	CASSLGQGVGNTIYF	TGTGCCAGCAGCTTGGGGCAGGGGGTAGGAAACACCATATATTTT
TRBD1	TRBV27	NA	TRBJ1-2	CASSVGTGGAYTF	TGTGCCAGCAGCGTCGGGACAGGGGGCGCCTACACCTTC
TRBD2	TRBV19	once	TRBJ2-5	CASSRTSGGGETQYF	TGTGCCAGTAGTAGGACTAGCGGGGGGGGAGAGACCCAGTACTTC
NA	TRBV30	few	TRBJ1-4	CAWSVFAGPNEKLFF	TGTGCCTGGAGTGTATTTGCAGGTCCTAATGAAAAACTGTTTTTT
NA	TRBV18	NA	TRBJ1-1	CASSTSVGNTEAFF	TGTGCCAGCTCAACATCGGTAGGGAACACTGAAGCTTTCTTT
NA	TRBV2	few	TRBJ2-7	CASSITGEQYF	TGTGCCAGCAGCATCACCGGCGAGCAGTACTTC
NA	TRBV28	NA	TRBJ2-6	CASSFHGTVSGANVLTF	TGTGCCAGCAGTTTTCACGGGACCGTATCGGGGGCCAACGTCCTGACTTTC
NA	TRBV7-9	NA	TRBJ2-7	CASSLVHGGREYEQYF	TGTGCCAGCAGCTTAGTTCATGGGGGCAGGGAATACGAGCAGTACTTC
NA	TRBV15	NA	TRBJ2-6	CATSRDQSGGTSSGANVLTF	TGTGCCACCAGCAGAGATCAATCGGGCGGAACAAGCTCTGGGGCCAACGTCCTGACTTTC
TRBD2	TRBV9	once	TRBJ2-1	CASSVGVMGEGEQFF	TGTGCCAGCAGCGTAGGGGTCATGGGGGAGGGTGAGCAGTTCTTC
NA	TRBV15	few	TRBJ2-5	CATSRDRKETQYF	TGTGCCACCAGCAGAGATCGGAAGGAGACCCAGTACTTC
TRBD1	TRBV10-2	NA	TRBJ2-7	CASSELDRGLSLTYEQYF	TGCGCCAGCAGTGAGCTGGACAGGGGGCTAAGCCTGACCTACGAGCAGTACTTC
NA	TRBV10-1	NA	TRBJ1-6	CASIPGGGPNSPLHF	TGCGCCAGCATCCCGGGGGGGGGCCCGAATTCACCCCTCCACTTT
NA	TRBV6-1	NA	TRBJ2-5	CASSEGPRVTQYF	TGTGCCAGCAGTGAGGGACCGAGGGTCACCCAGTACTTC
TRBD2	TRBV11-3	NA	TRBJ2-1	CASSQGLAGYNEQFF	TGTGCCAGCAGCCAGGGACTAGCGGGGTACAATGAGCAGTTCTTC
NA	TRBV27	NA	TRBJ2-7	CASSLFGRSYEQYF	TGTGCCAGCAGTTTATTTGGACGGTCCTACGAGCAGTACTTC
NA	TRBV18	few	TRBJ1-4	CASSPLEGTTNEKLFF	TGTGCCAGCTCACCACTCGAGGGGACAACTAATGAAAAACTGTTTTTT
NA	TRBV5-6	NA	TRBJ2-7	CASSFDRGGGEQYF	TGTGCCAGCAGCTTTGATAGGGGAGGCGGGGAGCAGTACTTC
TRBD1	TRBV29-1	NA	TRBJ2-2	CSVVFQGVTGELFF	TGCAGCGTTGTGTTTCAGGGGGTCACCGGGGAGCTGTTTTTT
TRBD1	TRBV7-2	NA	TRBJ1-6	CASSSGQGVFSNSPLHF	TGTGCCAGCAGCTCAGGACAGGGAGTTTTCAGTAATTCACCCCTCCACTTT
NA	TRBV7-6	NA	TRBJ2-7	CASSPSPFYEQYF	TGTGCCAGCAGCCCGAGTCCCTTCTACGAGCAGTACTTC
TRBD2	TRBV7-9	NA	TRBJ2-1	CASSSSGRPNEQFF	TGTGCCAGCAGCTCTAGCGGGAGGCCCAATGAGCAGTTCTTC
TRBD2	TRBV27	NA	TRBJ2-3	CASSLGGTSTDTQYF	TGTGCCAGCAGTTTGGGGGGGACTAGCACAGATACGCAGTATTTT
NA	TRBV28	NA	TRBJ1-5	CASSMGGSGQPQHF	TGTGCCAGCAGCATGGGTGGGTCAGGTCAGCCCCAGCATTTT
NA	TRBV7-2	NA	TRBJ1-5	CASSPQSGDSNQPQHF	TGTGCCAGCAGCCCTCAATCGGGGGATAGCAATCAGCCCCAGCATTTT